The subject of this entry is one TCR beta chain. Its matching antigen is unknown. J gave up 2 bases and V 2 bases, and 1 base lay outside the gene matches. The CDR3 is made up of 15 amino acids. CDR1 SGHRS and CDR2 YFSETQ come from the germline V gene. The sample originates from a study of cytomegalovirus exposure and HLA in healthy donors. About the research overall: Early released data had tens of millions of unique TCRs, all coming from HLA-typed donors.

Study-wide results and limits: Common viral pathogens seemed, in a later analysis, to connect with several of the most significant clusters. For cytomegalovirus status, the classifier reportedly gave diagnoses with high specificity and sensitivity.

PCR primers comprised 60 Vbeta and 13 Jbeta primers. Per the study methods: A later analysis counted 65 million to 90 million unique TCR beta chains, around 10 million shared. Data came from immunoSEQ multiplex PCR; TCRdb stores just in-frame clones and leaves some out. The V and J calls and clone size come from that table; D and trimming were worked out from the DNA. This sample has approximately 130,000 clones, with about 86% found just once. The receptor was derived from a woman in her 40s in good health and CMV-seronegative. Sequencing input: PBMCs. This rearrangement joins TRBV5-1 to TRBJ1-5; 10 bases map to TRBD1. The CDR3 nucleotides read TGCGCCAGCAGCTTTGGGACAGGGGGCAATCAGCCCCAGCATTTT. Translating gives CASSFGTGGNQPQHF.